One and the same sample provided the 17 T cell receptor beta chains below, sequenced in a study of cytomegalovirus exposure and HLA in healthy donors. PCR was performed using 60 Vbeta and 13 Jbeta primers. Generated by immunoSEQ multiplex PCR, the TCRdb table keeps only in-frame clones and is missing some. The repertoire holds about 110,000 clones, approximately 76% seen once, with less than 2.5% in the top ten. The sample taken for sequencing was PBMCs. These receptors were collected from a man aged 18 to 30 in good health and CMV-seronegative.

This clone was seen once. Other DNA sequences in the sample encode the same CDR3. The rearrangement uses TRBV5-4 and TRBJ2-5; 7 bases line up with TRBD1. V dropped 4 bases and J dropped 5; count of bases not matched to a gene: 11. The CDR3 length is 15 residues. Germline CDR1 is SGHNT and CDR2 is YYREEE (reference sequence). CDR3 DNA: TGTGCCAGCAGCACCCGAGGACAGGCGTGGGAGACCCAGTACTTC. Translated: CASSTRGQAWETQYF.

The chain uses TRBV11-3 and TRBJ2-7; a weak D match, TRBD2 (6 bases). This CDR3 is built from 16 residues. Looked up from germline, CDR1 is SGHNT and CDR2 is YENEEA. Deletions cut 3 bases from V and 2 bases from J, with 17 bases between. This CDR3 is CASSFPIGGEAYEQYF. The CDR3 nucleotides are TGTGCCAGCAGCTTCCCAATTGGCGGGGAAGCCTACGAGCAGTACTTC.

CDR3: CASSHNAGGSGNTIYF. The CDR3 DNA follows: TGTGCCAGCAGCCACAACGCAGGGGGCTCTGGAAACACCATATATTTT. V usage is TRBV14 and J usage is TRBJ1-3, with 7 bases matching TRBD1. CDR3 size: 16 residues. V trimming: 3 bases; J trimming: 0 bases; junction bases outside the gene matches: 5. Germline loops: CDR1 SGHDN, CDR2 FVKESK.

This chain's CDR3 is CASTSRTGSNSPLHF. For the CDR3, the DNA is TGTGCCAGCACCTCCAGGACAGGGAGTAATTCACCCCTCCACTTT. The rearrangement joins TRBV7-9 to TRBJ1-6, with 8 nucleotides matching TRBD1. The CDR3 length is 15 residues. Germline CDR1 and CDR2: SEHNR and FQNEAQ (reference sequence). Trimming removed 7 bases from V and 6 bases from J; junction bases left unmatched: 8. Based on the CDR3 plus reference TRBV7-9 and TRBJ1-6, the full variable domain is DTGVSQNPRHKITKRGQNVTFRCDPISEHNRLYWYRQTLGQGPEFLTYFQNEAQLEKSRLLSDRFSAERPKGSFSTLEIQRTEQGDSAMYLCASTSRTGSNSPLHFGNGTRLTVT.

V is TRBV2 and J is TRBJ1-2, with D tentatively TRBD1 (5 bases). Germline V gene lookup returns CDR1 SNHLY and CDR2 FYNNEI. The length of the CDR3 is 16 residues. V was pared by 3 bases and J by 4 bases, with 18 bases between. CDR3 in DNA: TGTGCCAGCAGTGAGGGGTGGCGGGGGGGAACCTATGGCTACACCTTC. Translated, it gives CASSEGWRGGTYGYTF.

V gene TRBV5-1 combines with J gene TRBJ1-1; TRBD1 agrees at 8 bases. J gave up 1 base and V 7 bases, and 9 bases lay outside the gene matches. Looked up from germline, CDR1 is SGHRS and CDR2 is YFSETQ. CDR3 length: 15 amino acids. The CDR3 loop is CASLGQGATNTEAFF. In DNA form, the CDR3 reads TGCGCCAGCTTGGGGCAGGGGGCGACGAACACTGAAGCTTTCTTT.

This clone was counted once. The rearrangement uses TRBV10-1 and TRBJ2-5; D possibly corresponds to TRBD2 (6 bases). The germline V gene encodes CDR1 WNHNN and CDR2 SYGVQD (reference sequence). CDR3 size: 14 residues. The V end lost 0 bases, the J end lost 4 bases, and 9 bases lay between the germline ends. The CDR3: CASSESGGAETQYF. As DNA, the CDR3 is TGCGCCAGCAGTGAGTCCGGGGGAGCAGAGACCCAGTACTTC.

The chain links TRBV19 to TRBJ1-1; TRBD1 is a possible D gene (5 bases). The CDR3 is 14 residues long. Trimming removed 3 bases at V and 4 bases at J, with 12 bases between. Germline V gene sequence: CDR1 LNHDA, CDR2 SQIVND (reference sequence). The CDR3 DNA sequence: TGTGCCAGTAGTATCGCTGCGGGGGTCACTGAAGCTTTCTTT. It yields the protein CASSIAAGVTEAFF.

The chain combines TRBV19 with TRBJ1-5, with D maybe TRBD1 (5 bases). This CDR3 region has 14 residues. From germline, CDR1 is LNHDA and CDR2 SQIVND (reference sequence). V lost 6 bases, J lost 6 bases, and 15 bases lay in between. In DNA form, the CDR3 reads TGTGCCAGTAGCTCGGGGGAGGGAGGTCAGCCCCAGCATTTT. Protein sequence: CASSSGEGGQPQHF. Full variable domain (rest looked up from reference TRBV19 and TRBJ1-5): DGGITQSPKYLFRKEGQNVTLSCEQNLNHDAMYWYRQDPGQGLRLIYYSQIVNDFQKGDIAEGYSVSREKKESFPLTVTSAQKNPTAFYLCASSSGEGGQPQHFGDGTRLSIL.

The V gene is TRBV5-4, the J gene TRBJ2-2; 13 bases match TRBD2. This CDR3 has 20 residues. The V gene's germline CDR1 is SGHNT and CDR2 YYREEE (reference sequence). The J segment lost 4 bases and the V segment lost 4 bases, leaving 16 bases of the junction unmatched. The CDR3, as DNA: TGTGCCAGCAGCCCCGGTCCCACTAGCGGGGGGGCCGTGGGCACCGGGGAGCTGTTTTTT. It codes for CASSPGPTSGGAVGTGELFF.

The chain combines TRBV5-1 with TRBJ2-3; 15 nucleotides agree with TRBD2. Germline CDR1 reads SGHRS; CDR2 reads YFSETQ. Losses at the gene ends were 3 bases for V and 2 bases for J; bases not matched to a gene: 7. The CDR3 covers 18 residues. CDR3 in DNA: TGCGCCAGCAGCTCAGGACTAGCGGGGGGGTCGGACACAGATACGCAGTATTTT. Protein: CASSSGLAGGSDTDTQYF.

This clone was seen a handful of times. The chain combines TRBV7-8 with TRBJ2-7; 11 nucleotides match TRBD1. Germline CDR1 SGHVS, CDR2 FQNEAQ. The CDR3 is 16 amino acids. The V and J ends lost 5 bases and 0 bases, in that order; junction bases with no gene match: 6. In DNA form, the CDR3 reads TGTGCCAGCAGCACCCGGGACAGGGGGGACTCCTACGAGCAGTACTTC. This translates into CASSTRDRGDSYEQYF.

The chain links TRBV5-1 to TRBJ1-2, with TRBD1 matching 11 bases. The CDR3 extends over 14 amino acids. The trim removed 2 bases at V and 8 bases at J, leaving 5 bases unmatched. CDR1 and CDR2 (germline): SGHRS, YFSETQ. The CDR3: CASSLGQGARGYTF. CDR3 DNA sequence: TGCGCCAGCAGCTTAGGACAGGGGGCGCGGGGCTACACCTTC.

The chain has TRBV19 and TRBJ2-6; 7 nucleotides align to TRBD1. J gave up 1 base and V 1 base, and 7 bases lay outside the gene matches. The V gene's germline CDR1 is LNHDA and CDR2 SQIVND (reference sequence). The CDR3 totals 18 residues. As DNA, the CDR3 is TGTGCCAGTAGTATAGTGGGGACAGTGGTTTCTGGGGCCAACGTCCTGACTTTC. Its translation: CASSIVGTVVSGANVLTF.

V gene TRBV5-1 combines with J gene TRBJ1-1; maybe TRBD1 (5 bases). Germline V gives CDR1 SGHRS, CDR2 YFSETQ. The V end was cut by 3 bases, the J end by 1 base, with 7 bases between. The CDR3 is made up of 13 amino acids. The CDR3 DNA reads TGCGCCAGCAGCTGGCAGGGGAACACTGAAGCTTTCTTT. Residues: CASSWQGNTEAFF.

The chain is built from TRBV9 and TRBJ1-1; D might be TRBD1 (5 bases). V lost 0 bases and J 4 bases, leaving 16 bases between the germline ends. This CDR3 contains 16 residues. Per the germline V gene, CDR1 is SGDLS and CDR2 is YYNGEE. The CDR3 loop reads CASSVVDAGWGTEAFF. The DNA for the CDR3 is TGTGCCAGCAGCGTAGTAGATGCAGGGTGGGGCACTGAAGCTTTCTTT.

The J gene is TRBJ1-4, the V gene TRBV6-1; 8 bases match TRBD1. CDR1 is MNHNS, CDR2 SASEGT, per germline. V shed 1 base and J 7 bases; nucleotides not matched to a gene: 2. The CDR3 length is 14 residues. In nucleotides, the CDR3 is TGTGCCAGCAGTGAAGGGACAGGGTTTGAAAAACTGTTTTTT. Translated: CASSEGTGFEKLFF.